This TCR beta chain is drawn from a study of blood T cell repertoires in COVID-19. Whole-study context: Acute and convalescent COVID-19 specimens originated in the United States, Italy and Spain. T cells, B-cell-depleted T cells, or PBMCs provided the cDNA or gDNA that served as material.

The V end lost 10 bases, the J end lost 1 base, and 17 bases lay between the germline ends. Per germline, CDR1 MNHEY and CDR2 SMNVEV (reference sequence). The CDR3 totals 15 residues. Study processing details: How many nucleated cells were present was estimated from reference gene primer amplification. Sequenced by immunoSEQ multiplex PCR; TCRdb stores in-frame clones only, minus some. The V and J calls and clone size were taken over from that table, and D and trimming were inferred from the DNA. The sample yields 200,000 to 250,000 clones, around nine tenths seen once. The sequence was collected from a woman aged 45-65 years with acute COVID-19. The genes are TRBV27 and TRBJ2-1, with D perhaps TRBD2 (6 bases). Sequenced input: PBMCs or T cells enriched from blood (not recorded which). The CDR3: CATTPTGASYNEQFF. The CDR3 coding sequence is TGTGCCACCACCCCCACGGGAGCATCCTACAATGAGCAGTTCTTC.